The present entry profiles one T cell receptor (beta chain) with its context. It lacks a known antigen. Base qualities are not at hand, and no much larger clone is one base apart. In Seattle, one collaborating source enrolled patients while the infection was active and tracked those patients longitudinally over the course of disease. Whole blood was collected in K2EDTA tubes by collaborating institutions according to the institutions' own protocols. For TCRbeta analysis, collaborators shipped samples in one of three forms: frozen whole blood, isolated PBMCs, or DNA extracted from either of those sample types. TCRbeta CDR3 regions were amplified from genomic DNA by means of the immunoSEQ Assay, a bias-controlled multiplex PCR. In the authors' own workflow: The number of nucleated cells in each sample was estimated by amplification of reference gene primers within the assay. Sequence reads were collapsed and filtered to measure the absolute abundance of every unique TCRbeta CDR3 rearrangement. For each sample, productive Simpson clonality was calculated as the square root of Simpson's diversity index across productive rearrangements. In TCRdb, the immuneACCESS table is reduced to in-frame sequences with V and J assigned. These tables do not hold every clone; where another copy was compared, an unresolved V gene accounts for under half, and the others remain unexplained. V, J and clone size were drawn from that table, and D and trimming were deduced from the DNA. Here the sample has about 440,000 clones; approximately 88% occur a single time. In total, the top ten clones hold 10% to 15% of the sample.

The CDR3 spans 15 residues, from the cysteine through the phenylalanine. The retained sequence is limited to the CDR3, 45 bases, with the frame set at the first base. CDR1 and CDR2, per the germline V gene, are SGHDT and YYEEEE. The junction shows trimming of 0 bases on V and 0 bases on J, plus 8 bases between the germline ends. This entry comes from a study of blood T cell repertoires in COVID-19 (dated by TCRdb to 2019 to 2021). Some background on the complete study: Collaborator samples came from the United States, Italy and Spain and covered acute and convalescent phases of COVID-19. The material from the prospective study consisted of cDNA or gDNA derived from T cells, B-cell-depleted T cells, or PBMCs. Subjects who had been exposed to COVID-19, were actively infected with it, or had recovered from it provided the deeply sampled blood TCRbeta repertoires that made up the dataset. The repertoires were released in a freely available public database meant as a resource for research on the immune response to SARS-CoV-2. The samples were drawn from the first 160 participants of the ongoing ImmuneRACE study and from some 1,300 subjects provided by 6 global collaborators. Sample metadata almost always included a de-identified subject ID, COVID-19 status, age in years and sex. HLA class I and class II types, where available, came from metadata supplied by the sample provider rather than from assay-based typing. Paper-wide results and their limitations: The amount of clinical and demographic metadata varied by source and participant and was provided uncurated.

The chain links TRBV5-6 with TRBJ2-3, with the D segment identity uncertain. The sample was peripheral blood. The clonotype originates from a woman aged 45-65 years with COVID-19, enrolled during active disease. The CDR3 has the sequence CASSLDATSTDTQYF. The DNA is as follows: TGTGCCAGCAGCTTGGACGCCACTAGCACAGATACGCAGTATTTT.